The sample holds a few counts of the clone carrying this T cell receptor (beta chain). The data belong to a study of blood T cell repertoires in COVID-19. Original data processing: Amplification from reference gene primers served as the basis for estimated nucleated cell counts. TCRdb keeps only in-frame clones here, not all; method: immunoSEQ multiplex PCR. Clone size and V and J calls were adopted from that table, with D and trimming inferred from the DNA. The table has about 150,000 clones, approximately 85% seen once. Sequenced material: peripheral blood. The receptor comes from a woman aged 55 to 70 with COVID-19, enrolled during active disease.

The CDR3 bases are TGTGCCAGCAGCTTGCCCTCGCGGGGCTACACCTTC. It translates to CASSLPSRGYTF. The gene calls are TRBV5-8 and TRBJ1-2; D is ambiguous. This CDR3 contains 12 residues. Germline V gives CDR1 SGHTS, CDR2 YDEGEE. Trimming took 1 base from V and 8 from J, leaving 9 bases between them.